This TCR beta chain was retrieved from a study of OX40 agonist ivuxolimab in advanced cancers. Study-wide background: Ivuxolimab was administered intravenously to patients at 0.01 to 10 mg/kg every 2 weeks. Earlier anti-PD-1, anti-PD-L1 or anti-CTLA-4 therapy was permitted; around 40% had received some.

Study-level points and caveats: In a subset of nonresponders, normalized T-cell clonal expansion was also low. The study did not work out the antigen specificity of the expanded peripheral T cells.

As concerns this clone: Its specificity is not known.

Trimming stripped 2 bases from V and 3 bases from J, with 8 bases between. The V gene's germline CDR1 is MNHNY and CDR2 SVGAGI (reference sequence). The CDR3 extends over 14 amino acids. Using immunoSEQ multiplex PCR, the repertoire was profiled, and TCRdb retains in-frame clones only, with some absent. The repertoire consists of around 31,000 clones, with roughly four fifths occurring once and the leading ten covering less than 25%. The sequence came from an adult with an advanced solid tumor such as melanoma, head and neck, liver or kidney cancer. Sequencing was performed on CD4+ or CD8+ T cells sorted from blood, taken in a trial of the OX40 agonist ivuxolimab. The chain recombines TRBV6-6 with TRBJ1-5; D gene ambiguous. The CDR3 here is CASSYLGNNQPQHF. For the CDR3, the DNA is TGTGCCAGCAGTTACCTCGGAAACAATCAGCCCCAGCATTTT.